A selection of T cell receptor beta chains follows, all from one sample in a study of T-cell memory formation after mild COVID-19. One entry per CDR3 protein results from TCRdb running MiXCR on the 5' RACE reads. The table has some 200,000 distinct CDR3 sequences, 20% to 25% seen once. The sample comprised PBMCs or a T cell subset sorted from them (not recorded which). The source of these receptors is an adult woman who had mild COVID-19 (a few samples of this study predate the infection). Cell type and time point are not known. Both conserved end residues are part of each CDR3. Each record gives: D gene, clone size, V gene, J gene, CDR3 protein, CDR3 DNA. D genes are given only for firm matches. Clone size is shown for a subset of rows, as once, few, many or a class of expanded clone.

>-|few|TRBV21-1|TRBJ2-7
CASSAKSGTGICEQYF
TGTGCCAGCAGCGCCAAATCCGGGACAGGGATATGCGAGCAGTACTTC
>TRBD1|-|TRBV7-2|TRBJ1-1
CASSIPLLTGEVNTEAFF
TGTGCCAGCAGCATCCCCCTGCTAACAGGGGAAGTGAACACTGAAGCTTTCTTT
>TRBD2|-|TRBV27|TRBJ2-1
CASSRGTSGNYEQFF
TGTGCCAGCTCCCGTGGGACTAGCGGGAACTATGAGCAGTTCTTC
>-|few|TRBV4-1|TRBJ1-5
CASSQGANSNQPQHF
TGCGCCAGCAGCCAAGGGGCGAATAGCAATCAGCCCCAGCATTTT
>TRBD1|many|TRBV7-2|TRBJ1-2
CASSLESTGGRGYTF
TGTGCCAGCAGCTTAGAGAGCACAGGGGGCCGGGGCTACACCTTC
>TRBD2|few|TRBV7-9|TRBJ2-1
CASSYRGAGVVDEQFF
TGTGCCAGCAGCTACAGAGGAGCGGGAGTGGTCGATGAGCAGTTCTTC
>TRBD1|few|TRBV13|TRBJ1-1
CASSYRGSTEAFF
TGTGCCAGCAGCTACAGGGGGAGCACTGAAGCTTTCTTT
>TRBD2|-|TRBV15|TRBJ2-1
CATSSRLTSGGAQNEQFF
TGTGCCACCAGCAGTAGGCTTACTAGCGGGGGGGCCCAAAATGAGCAGTTCTTC
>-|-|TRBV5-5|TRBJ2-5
CASSLSPGTQETQYF
TGTGCCAGCAGCTTGTCCCCCGGTACCCAAGAGACCCAGTACTTC
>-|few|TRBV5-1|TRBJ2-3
CASSSPPEAPDTQYF
TGCGCCAGCAGCTCACCACCCGAGGCACCAGATACGCAGTATTTT
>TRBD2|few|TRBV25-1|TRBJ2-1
CASSQLAGPYNEQFF
TGTGCCAGCAGCCAACTAGCGGGGCCCTACAATGAGCAGTTCTTC
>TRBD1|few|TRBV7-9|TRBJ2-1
CASSSILGQDVWNEQFF
TGTGCCAGCAGCTCCATACTCGGACAGGACGTTTGGAATGAGCAGTTCTTC
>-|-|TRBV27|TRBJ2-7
CASSLSWRSYEQYF
TGTGCCAGCAGTCTCTCTTGGAGATCCTACGAGCAGTACTTC
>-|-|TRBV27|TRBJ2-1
CASRGGLSSYNEQFF
TGTGCCAGCAGGGGAGGCCTCAGCTCCTACAATGAGCAGTTCTTC
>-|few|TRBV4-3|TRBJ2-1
CASSQGTGWNEQFF
TGCGCCAGCAGCCAGGGAACAGGGTGGAATGAGCAGTTCTTC
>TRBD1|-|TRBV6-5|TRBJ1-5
CASNPPGQRQHF
TGTGCCAGCAACCCCCCGGGACAGCGCCAGCATTTT
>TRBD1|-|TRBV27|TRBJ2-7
CASSLVGFGQGYEQYF
TGTGCCAGCAGTTTAGTAGGTTTCGGACAGGGCTACGAGCAGTACTTC